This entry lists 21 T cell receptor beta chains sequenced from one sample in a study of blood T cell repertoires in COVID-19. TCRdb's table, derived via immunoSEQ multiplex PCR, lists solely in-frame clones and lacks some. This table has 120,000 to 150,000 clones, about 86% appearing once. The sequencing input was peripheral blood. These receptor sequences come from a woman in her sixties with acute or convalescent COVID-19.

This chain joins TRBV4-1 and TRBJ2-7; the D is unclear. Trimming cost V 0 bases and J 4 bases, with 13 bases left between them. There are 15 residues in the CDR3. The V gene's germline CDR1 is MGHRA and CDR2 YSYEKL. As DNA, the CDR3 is TGCGCCAGCAGCCAAGATGTACGTCTCTATTACGAGCAGTACTTC. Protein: CASSQDVRLYYEQYF.

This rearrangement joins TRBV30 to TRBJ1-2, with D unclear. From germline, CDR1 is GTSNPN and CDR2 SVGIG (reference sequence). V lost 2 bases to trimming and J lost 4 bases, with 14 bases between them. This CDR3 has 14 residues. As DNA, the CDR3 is TGTGCCTGGAGTAAGGACTACTCAGGCTATGGCTACACCTTC. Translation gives CAWSKDYSGYGYTF.

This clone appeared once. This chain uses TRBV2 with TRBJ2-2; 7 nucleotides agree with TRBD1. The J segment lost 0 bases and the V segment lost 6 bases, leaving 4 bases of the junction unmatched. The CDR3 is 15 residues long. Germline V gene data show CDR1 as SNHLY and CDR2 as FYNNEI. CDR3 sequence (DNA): TGTGCCAGCAGCCGGGACAGCACGAACACCGGGGAGCTGTTTTTT. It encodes CASSRDSTNTGELFF.

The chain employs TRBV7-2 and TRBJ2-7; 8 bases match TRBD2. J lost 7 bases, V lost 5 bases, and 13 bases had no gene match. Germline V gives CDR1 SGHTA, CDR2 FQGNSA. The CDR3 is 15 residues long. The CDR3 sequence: CASSPSGGAAREQYF. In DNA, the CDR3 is TGTGCCAGCAGCCCAAGCGGGGGCGCAGCTCGGGAGCAGTACTTC.

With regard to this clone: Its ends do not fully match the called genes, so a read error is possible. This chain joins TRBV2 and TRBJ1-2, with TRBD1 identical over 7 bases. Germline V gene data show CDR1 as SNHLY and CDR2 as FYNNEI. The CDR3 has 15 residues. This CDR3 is CASREGTETSWGYTF. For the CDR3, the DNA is TGTGCCAGCAGGGAAGGGACAGAAACCTCCTGGGGCTACACCTTC.

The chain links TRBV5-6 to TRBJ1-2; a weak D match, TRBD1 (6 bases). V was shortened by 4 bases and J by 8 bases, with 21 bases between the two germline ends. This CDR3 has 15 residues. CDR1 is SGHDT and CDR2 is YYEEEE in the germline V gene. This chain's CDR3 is CASSHPRQEPLGYTF. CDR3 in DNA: TGTGCCAGCAGCCACCCGAGACAGGAACCGTTGGGCTACACCTTC.

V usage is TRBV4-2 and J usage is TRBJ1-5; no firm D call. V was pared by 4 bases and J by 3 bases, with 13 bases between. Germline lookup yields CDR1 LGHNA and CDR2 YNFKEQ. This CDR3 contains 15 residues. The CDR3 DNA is TGTGCCAGCAGCCCTGCGGGTCTTAACAATCAGCCCCAGCATTTT. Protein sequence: CASSPAGLNNQPQHF.

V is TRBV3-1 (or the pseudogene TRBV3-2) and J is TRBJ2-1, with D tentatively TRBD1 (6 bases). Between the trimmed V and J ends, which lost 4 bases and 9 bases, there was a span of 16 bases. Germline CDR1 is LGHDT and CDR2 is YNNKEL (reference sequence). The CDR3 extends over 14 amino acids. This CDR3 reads CASSRGTGQLEQFF. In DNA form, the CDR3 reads TGTGCCAGCAGCCGTGGGACGGGACAACTTGAGCAGTTCTTC.

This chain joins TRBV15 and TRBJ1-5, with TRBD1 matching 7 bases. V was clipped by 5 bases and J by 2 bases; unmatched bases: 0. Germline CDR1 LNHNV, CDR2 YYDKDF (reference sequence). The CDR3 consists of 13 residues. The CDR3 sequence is CATSGQGNQPQHF. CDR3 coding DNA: TGTGCCACCAGCGGACAGGGCAATCAGCCCCAGCATTTT.

The CDR3 DNA sequence: TGTGCCAGCTCACCACCGTCGCTAGCGGGGGGGAAAGAGACCCAGTACTTC. Its protein is CASSPPSLAGGKETQYF. J is TRBJ2-5 and V is TRBV18; 12 bases are shared with TRBD2. This CDR3 comprises 17 residues. V shed 0 bases and J 3 bases; nucleotides not matched to a gene: 5. From germline, CDR1 is KGHSH and CDR2 LQKENI.

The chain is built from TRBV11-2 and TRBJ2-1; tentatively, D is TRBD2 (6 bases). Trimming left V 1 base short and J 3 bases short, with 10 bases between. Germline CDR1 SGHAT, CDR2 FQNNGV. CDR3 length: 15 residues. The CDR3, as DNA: TGTGCCAGCAGCTTAGGAGGTAGCGGCTACAATGAGCAGTTCTTC. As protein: CASSLGGSGYNEQFF.

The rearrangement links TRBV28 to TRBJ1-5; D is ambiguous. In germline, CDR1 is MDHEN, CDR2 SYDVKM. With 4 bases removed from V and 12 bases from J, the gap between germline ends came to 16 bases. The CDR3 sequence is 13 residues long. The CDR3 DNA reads TGTGCCAGCAGTTCCTCTCGACTTTCTCTCCAGCATTTT. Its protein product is CASSSSRLSLQHF.

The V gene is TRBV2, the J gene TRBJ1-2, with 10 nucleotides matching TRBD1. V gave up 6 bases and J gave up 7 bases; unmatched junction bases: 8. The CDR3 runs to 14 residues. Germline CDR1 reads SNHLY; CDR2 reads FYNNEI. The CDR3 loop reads CASRLRQGASGYTF. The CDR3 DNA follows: TGTGCCAGCAGACTCAGACAGGGGGCAAGTGGCTACACCTTC. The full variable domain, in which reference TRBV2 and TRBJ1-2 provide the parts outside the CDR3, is EPEVTQTPSHQVTQMGQEVILRCVPISNHLYFYWYRQILGQKVEFLVSFYNNEISEKSEIFDDQFSVERPDGSNFTLKIRSTKLEDSAMYFCASRLRQGASGYTFGSGTRLTVV.

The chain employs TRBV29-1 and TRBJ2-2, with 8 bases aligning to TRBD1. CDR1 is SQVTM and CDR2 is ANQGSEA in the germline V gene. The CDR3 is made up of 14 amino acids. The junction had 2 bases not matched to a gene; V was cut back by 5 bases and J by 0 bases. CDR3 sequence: CSVRDRTNTGELFF. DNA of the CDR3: TGCAGCGTTAGGGACAGGACGAACACCGGGGAGCTGTTTTTT.

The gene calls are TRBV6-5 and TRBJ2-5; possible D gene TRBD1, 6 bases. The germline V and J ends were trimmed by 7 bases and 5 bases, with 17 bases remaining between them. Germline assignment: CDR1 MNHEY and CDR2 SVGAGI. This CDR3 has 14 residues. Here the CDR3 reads CASNVGTMGETQYF. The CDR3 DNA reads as TGTGCCAGCAACGTGGGGACAATGGGGGAGACCCAGTACTTC.

The CDR3 nucleotides read TGTGCCAGCAGCTTCGAGGGCTCGGAGTTCTTC. Translation gives CASSFEGSEFF. The chain combines TRBV7-2 with TRBJ2-1, with D possibly matching TRBD2 (5 bases). Trimming stripped 3 bases from V and 14 bases from J, with 11 bases between. The germline V gene has CDR1 SGHTA and CDR2 FQGNSA. The CDR3 runs to 11 residues. Full variable domain (rest looked up from reference TRBV7-2 and TRBJ2-1): GAGVSQSPSNKVTEKGKDVELRCDPISGHTALYWYRQSLGQGLEFLIYFQGNSAPDKSGLPSDRFSAERTGGSVSTLTIQRTQQEDSAVYLCASSFEGSEFFGPGTRLTVL.

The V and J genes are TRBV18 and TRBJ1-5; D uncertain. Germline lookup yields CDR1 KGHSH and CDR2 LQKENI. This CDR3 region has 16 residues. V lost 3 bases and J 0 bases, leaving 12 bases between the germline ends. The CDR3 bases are TGTGCCAGCTCACCTTATTCAGCGGATAGCAATCAGCCCCAGCATTTT. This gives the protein CASSPYSADSNQPQHF.

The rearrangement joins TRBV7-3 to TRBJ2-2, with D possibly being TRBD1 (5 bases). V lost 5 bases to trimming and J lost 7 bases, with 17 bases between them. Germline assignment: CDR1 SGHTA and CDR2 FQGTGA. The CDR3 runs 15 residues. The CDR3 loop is CASSHPSGKGGELFF. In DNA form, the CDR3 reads TGTGCCAGCAGCCACCCCTCAGGGAAAGGCGGGGAGCTGTTTTTT.

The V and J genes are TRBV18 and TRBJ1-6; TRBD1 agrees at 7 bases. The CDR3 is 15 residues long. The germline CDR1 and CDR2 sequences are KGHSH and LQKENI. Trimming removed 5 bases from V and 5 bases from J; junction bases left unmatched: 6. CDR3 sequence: CASSVMGTDNSPLHF. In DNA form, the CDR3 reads TGTGCCAGCTCAGTGATGGGGACAGATAATTCACCCCTCCACTTT.

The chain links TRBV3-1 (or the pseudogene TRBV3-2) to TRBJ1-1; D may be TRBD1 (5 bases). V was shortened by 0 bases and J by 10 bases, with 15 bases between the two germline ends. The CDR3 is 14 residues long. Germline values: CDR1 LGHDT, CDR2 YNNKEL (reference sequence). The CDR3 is CASSQDPRVGGAFF. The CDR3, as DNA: TGTGCCAGCAGCCAAGACCCCAGGGTCGGTGGAGCTTTCTTT.

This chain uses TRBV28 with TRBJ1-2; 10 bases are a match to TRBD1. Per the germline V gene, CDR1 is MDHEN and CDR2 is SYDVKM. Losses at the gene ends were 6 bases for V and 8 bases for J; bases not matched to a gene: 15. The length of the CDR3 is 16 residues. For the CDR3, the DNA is TGTGCCAGCAGCTCAGGACAGGGGGGAGCTCGGAGCGGCTACACCTTC. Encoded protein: CASSSGQGGARSGYTF.